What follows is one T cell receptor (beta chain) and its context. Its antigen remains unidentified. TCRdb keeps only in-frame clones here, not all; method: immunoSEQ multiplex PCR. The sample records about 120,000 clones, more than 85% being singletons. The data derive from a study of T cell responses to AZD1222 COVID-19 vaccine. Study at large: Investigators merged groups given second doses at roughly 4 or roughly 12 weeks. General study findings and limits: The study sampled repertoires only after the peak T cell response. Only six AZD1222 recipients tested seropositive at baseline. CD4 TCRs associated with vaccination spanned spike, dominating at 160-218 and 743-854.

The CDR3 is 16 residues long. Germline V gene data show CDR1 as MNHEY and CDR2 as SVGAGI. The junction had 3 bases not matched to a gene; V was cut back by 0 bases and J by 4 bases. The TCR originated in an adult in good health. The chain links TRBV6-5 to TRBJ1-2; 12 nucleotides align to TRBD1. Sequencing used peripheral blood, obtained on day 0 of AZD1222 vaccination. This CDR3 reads CASSYSWDRGLYGYTF. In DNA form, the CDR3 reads TGTGCCAGCAGTTACTCCTGGGACAGGGGGCTCTATGGCTACACCTTC.